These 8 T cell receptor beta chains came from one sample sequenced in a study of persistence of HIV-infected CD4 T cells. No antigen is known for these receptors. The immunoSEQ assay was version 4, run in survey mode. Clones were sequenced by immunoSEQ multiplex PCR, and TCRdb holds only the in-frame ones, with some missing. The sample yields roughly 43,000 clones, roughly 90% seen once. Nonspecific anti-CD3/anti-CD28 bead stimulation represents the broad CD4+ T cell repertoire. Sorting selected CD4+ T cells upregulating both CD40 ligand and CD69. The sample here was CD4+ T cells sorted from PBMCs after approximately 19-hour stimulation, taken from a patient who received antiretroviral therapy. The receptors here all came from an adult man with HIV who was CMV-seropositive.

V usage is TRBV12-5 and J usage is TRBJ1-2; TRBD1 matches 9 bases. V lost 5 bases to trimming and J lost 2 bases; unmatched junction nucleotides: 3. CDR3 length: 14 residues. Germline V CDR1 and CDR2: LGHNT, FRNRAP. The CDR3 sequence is CASGPGQGNYGYTF. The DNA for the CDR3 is TGTGCTAGTGGTCCGGGACAGGGCAACTATGGCTACACCTTC.

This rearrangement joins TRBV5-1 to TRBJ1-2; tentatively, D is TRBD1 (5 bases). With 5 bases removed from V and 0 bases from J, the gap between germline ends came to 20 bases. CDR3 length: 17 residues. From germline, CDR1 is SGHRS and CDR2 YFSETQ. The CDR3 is CASSHPQVGVSNYGYTF. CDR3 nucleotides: TGCGCCAGCAGTCATCCGCAGGTGGGGGTTTCTAACTATGGCTACACCTTC.

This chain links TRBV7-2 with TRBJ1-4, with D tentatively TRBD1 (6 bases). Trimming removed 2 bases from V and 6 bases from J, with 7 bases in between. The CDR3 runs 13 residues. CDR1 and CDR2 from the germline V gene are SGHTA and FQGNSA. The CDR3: CASSLNRDEKLFF. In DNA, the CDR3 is TGTGCCAGCAGCTTAAACAGGGATGAAAAACTGTTTTTT.

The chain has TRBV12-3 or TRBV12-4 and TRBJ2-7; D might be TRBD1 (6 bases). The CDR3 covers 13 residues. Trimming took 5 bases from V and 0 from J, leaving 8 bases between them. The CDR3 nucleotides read TGTGCCAGCAGTAGACAGGTCTCCTACGAGCAGTACTTC. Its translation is CASSRQVSYEQYF.

The DNA for the CDR3 is TGTGCCAGCAGCGCACAGGGGGGGGGAACTGAAGCTTTCTTT. Encoded protein: CASSAQGGGTEAFF. This chain links TRBV5-5 with TRBJ1-1, with 8 bases lining up with TRBD1. Trimming cost V 4 bases and J 5 bases; bases outside gene matches: 7. Germline lookup yields CDR1 SGHKS and CDR2 YYEKEE (reference sequence). This CDR3 region has 14 residues.

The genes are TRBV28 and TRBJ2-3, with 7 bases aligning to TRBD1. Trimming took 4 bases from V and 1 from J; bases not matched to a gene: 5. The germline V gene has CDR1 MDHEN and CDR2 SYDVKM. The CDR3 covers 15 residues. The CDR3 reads CASSSRDRGTDTQYF. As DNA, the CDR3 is TGTGCCAGCAGTTCCCGGGACAGAGGCACAGATACGCAGTATTTT. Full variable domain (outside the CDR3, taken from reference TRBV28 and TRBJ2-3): DVKVTQSSRYLVKRTGEKVFLECVQDMDHENMFWYRQDPGLGLRLIYFSYDVKMKEKGDIPEGYSVSREKKERFSLILESASTNQTSMYLCASSSRDRGTDTQYFGPGTRLTVL.

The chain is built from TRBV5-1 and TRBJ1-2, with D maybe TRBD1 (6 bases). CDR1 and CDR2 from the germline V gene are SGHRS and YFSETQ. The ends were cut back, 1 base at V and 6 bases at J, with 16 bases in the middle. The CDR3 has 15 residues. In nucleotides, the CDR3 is TGCGCCAGCAGCTTGACAGGGTCTCGGGGGGATGGCTACACCTTC. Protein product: CASSLTGSRGDGYTF.

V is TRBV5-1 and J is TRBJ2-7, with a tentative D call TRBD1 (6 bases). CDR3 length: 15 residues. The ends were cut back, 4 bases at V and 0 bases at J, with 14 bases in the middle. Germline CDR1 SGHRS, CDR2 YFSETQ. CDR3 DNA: TGCGCCAGCAGCCTATTAACAGGGAGCTCCTACGAGCAGTACTTC. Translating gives CASSLLTGSSYEQYF.